Sequencing of this T cell receptor (beta chain) was carried out in a study of CD8+ T cells in alopecia areata. The sample's treatment: oral pan-JAK inhibitor, 5-10 mg twice daily. CDR3 size: 13 residues. V was shortened by 3 bases and J by 1 base, with 7 bases between the two germline ends. CDR1 and CDR2 (germline): MNHEY, SVGAGI. A remark on this clone: What it binds is unknown.

General study results and limits: Scalp clonality and expanded CD8+ clones among the top 100 showed significant decreases with tofacitinib. Many expanded lesional clones persisted during tofacitinib (in both scalp and blood).

RNA was extracted and reverse transcribed into cDNA as the sequencing template. The method was immunoSEQ multiplex PCR; TCRdb's version includes in-frame clones alone and lacks a portion of them. This sample has a few hundred thousand clones, with more than 30% found just once. The sequence came from a human donor with alopecia areata. The source material was CD4+ T cells sorted from blood, sampled at approximately week 30, from a patient treated with tofacitinib. This sequence joins TRBV6-5 and TRBJ2-7; no reliable D call. DNA for the CDR3: TGTGCCAGCAGTTATAGGGAATCCTACGAGCAGTACTTC. Residues: CASSYRESYEQYF.